The rows below give T cell receptor beta chains drawn from one sample of a study of cytomegalovirus exposure and HLA in healthy donors. This table comes from immunoSEQ multiplex PCR, and its TCRdb copy is limited to in-frame clones, with some not included. The repertoire holds roughly 150,000 clones, with about 77% as singletons. Sequencing input: PBMCs. The source is a male donor in good health and CMV-seronegative. Each CDR3 is given with its conserved first and last residue. A D gene is named only where the DNA matches it firmly. Clone size appears in some rows only: once, few, many, or a class for an expanded clone.

V	D	J	size	CDR3	DNA
TRBV2	TRBD1	TRBJ1-2	NA	CASSEGTGIIGYTF	TGTGCCAGCAGCGAAGGGACAGGGATTATTGGCTACACCTTC
TRBV7-9	NA	TRBJ1-5	NA	CASSGADTRNQPQHF	TGTGCCAGCAGCGGGGCGGACACCCGCAATCAGCCCCAGCATTTT
TRBV4-2	TRBD1	TRBJ1-2	once	CASSQVSAGGGDYGYTF	TGTGCCAGCAGCCAAGTTAGTGCAGGGGGTGGGGACTATGGCTACACCTTC
TRBV6-5	NA	TRBJ2-7	once	CASSFQGRPYEQYF	TGTGCCAGCAGTTTCCAGGGAAGACCCTACGAGCAGTACTTC
TRBV5-1	TRBD2	TRBJ2-5	NA	CASSLAQRRLAGGRETQYF	TGCGCCAGCAGCTTGGCCCAACGGCGCCTAGCGGGAGGGAGGGAGACCCAGTACTTC
TRBV19	NA	TRBJ1-2	few	CASSPGRYYGYTF	TGTGCCAGTAGTCCCGGGAGATACTATGGCTACACCTTC
TRBV9	NA	TRBJ2-1	NA	CASSVWSTGDSYNEQFF	TGTGCCAGCAGCGTATGGAGTACGGGGGACTCCTACAATGAGCAGTTCTTC
TRBV4-1	NA	TRBJ1-2	NA	CASSQAGRGYTF	TGCGCCAGCAGCCAAGCGGGTAGGGGCTACACCTTC
TRBV5-1	NA	TRBJ2-1	NA	CASSLGPFGAYNEQFF	TGCGCCAGCAGCTTGGGACCCTTCGGGGCCTACAATGAGCAGTTCTTC
TRBV12-5	TRBD1	TRBJ2-3	NA	CASAFDRGLPDTQYF	TGTGCTAGTGCCTTCGACAGGGGGCTGCCAGATACGCAGTATTTT
TRBV4-1	TRBD1	TRBJ1-1	NA	CASSHAGQGGPVTEAFF	TGCGCCAGCAGCCATGCGGGACAGGGAGGACCTGTCACTGAAGCTTTCTTT
TRBV7-9	TRBD1	TRBJ2-7	NA	CASSYTGQGDSGEQYF	TGTGCCAGCAGCTATACGGGACAGGGAGATTCCGGGGAGCAGTACTTC
TRBV29-1	NA	TRBJ2-3	NA	CSVAPLEGRAFATDTQYF	TGCAGCGTAGCCCCCCTGGAGGGCAGGGCGTTCGCCACGGATACGCAGTATTTT
TRBV5-1	TRBD2	TRBJ2-3	NA	CASSFSSGGETDTQYF	TGCGCCAGCAGCTTTTCTAGCGGGGGGGAAACAGATACGCAGTATTTT
TRBV4-2	NA	TRBJ2-5	NA	CASSQRELAIPETQYF	TGTGCCAGCAGCCAACGTGAACTAGCCATTCCAGAGACCCAGTACTTC
TRBV5-1	NA	TRBJ2-7	NA	CASSLVAQGGYEQYF	TGCGCCAGCAGCTTGGTGGCCCAGGGAGGCTACGAGCAGTACTTC
TRBV2	TRBD1	TRBJ2-5	NA	CASRKGGGQGLKTQYF	TGTGCCAGCAGGAAAGGGGGCGGGCAGGGTCTGAAGACCCAGTACTTC
TRBV7-9	TRBD1	TRBJ2-5	NA	CASSSTGKGGTQYF	TGTGCCAGCAGCTCGACAGGGAAAGGGGGGACCCAGTACTTC
TRBV30	TRBD2	TRBJ2-2	once	CARGGLRSTGELFF	TGTGCCCGGGGAGGGTTGCGGTCCACCGGGGAGCTGTTTTTT
TRBV5-4	TRBD1	TRBJ2-3	NA	CASSLPQQGGTDTQYF	TGTGCCAGCAGCTTGCCTCAACAGGGGGGCACAGATACGCAGTATTTT
TRBV4-2	NA	TRBJ1-1	NA	CASSQEALNTEAFF	TGTGCCAGCAGCCAAGAAGCGCTGAACACTGAAGCTTTCTTT
TRBV19	TRBD1	TRBJ1-3	once	CASSKWTGTSGNTIYF	TGTGCCAGTAGTAAATGGACAGGGACTTCTGGAAACACCATATATTTT
TRBV7-9	NA	TRBJ1-6	NA	CASSLWLGGEGNSPLHF	TGTGCCAGCAGCTTATGGTTGGGGGGTGAGGGAAATTCACCCCTCCACTTT
TRBV10-3	NA	TRBJ2-1	NA	CASNNRPNAYNEQFF	TGTGCCAGCAACAACAGACCCAACGCCTACAATGAGCAGTTCTTC
TRBV29-1	TRBD1	TRBJ2-7	NA	CSVPGQASSYEQYF	TGCAGCGTACCCGGACAGGCGAGCTCCTACGAGCAGTACTTC
TRBV6-1	TRBD1	TRBJ1-5	few	CASTLTGDSNQPQHF	TGTGCCAGCACCCTGACAGGGGATAGCAATCAGCCCCAGCATTTT
TRBV21-1	NA	TRBJ1-5	NA	CATLDRTIHSNQPQHF	TGTGCCACCCTGGACAGGACCATTCATAGCAATCAGCCCCAGCATTTT
TRBV19	NA	TRBJ1-2	NA	CASSFQNRIPNYGYTF	TGTGCCAGTAGTTTTCAGAACAGGATACCTAACTATGGCTACACCTTC
TRBV7-6	TRBD1	TRBJ2-7	NA	CASSTGQGPYEQYF	TGTGCCAGCAGCACGGGACAGGGGCCCTACGAGCAGTACTTC
TRBV19	NA	TRBJ1-3	NA	CASRLRGEGGNTIYF	TGTGCCAGTAGACTCCGGGGAGAGGGAGGAAACACCATATATTTT
TRBV27	NA	TRBJ1-2	NA	CASSPAGFYGYTF	TGTGCCAGCAGTCCAGCGGGCTTCTATGGCTACACCTTC
TRBV6-5	TRBD2	TRBJ2-3	NA	CASRTGGRNTDTQYF	TGTGCCAGCAGGACGGGAGGGCGGAACACAGATACGCAGTATTTT
TRBV2	TRBD1	TRBJ2-2	NA	CASSSGGRTGELFF	TGTGCCAGCAGTTCAGGGGGCCGGACCGGGGAGCTGTTTTTT
TRBV12-5	NA	TRBJ2-3	NA	CASGLGHRDTQYF	TGTGCTAGTGGTTTGGGGCACAGAGATACGCAGTATTTT
TRBV11-2	NA	TRBJ1-3	NA	CASSFWGSSGNTIYF	TGTGCCAGCAGCTTTTGGGGCTCCTCTGGAAACACCATATATTTT
TRBV5-1	NA	TRBJ1-1	NA	CASLTGHGDTEAFF	TGCGCCAGTCTAACAGGGCATGGGGACACTGAAGCTTTCTTT
TRBV6-1	TRBD2	TRBJ2-7	NA	CASSLSGPSYEQYF	TGTGCCAGCAGTCTTAGCGGGCCATCCTACGAGCAGTACTTC